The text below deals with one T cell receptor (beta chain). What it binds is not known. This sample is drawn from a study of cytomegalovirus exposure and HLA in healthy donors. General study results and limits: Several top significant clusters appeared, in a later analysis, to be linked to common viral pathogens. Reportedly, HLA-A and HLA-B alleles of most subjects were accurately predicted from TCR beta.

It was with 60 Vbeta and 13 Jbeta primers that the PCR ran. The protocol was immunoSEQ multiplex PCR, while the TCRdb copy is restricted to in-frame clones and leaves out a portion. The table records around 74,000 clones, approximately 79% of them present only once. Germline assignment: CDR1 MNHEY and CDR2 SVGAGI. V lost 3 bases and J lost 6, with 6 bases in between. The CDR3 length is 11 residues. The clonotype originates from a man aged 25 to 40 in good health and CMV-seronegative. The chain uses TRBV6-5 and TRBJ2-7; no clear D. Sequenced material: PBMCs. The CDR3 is CASSYLREQYF. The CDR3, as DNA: TGTGCCAGCAGTTATCTCCGCGAGCAGTACTTC.